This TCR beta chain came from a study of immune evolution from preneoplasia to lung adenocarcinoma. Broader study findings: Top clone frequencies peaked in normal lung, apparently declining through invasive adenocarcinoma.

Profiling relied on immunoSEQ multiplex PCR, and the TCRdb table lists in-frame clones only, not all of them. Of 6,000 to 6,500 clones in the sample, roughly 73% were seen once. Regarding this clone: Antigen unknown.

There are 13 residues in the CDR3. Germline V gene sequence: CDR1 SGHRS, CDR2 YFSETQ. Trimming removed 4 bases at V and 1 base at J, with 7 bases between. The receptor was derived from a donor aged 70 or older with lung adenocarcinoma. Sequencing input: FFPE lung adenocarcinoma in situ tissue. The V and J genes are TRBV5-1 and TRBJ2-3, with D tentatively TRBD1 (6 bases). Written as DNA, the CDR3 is TGCGCCAGCAGCGAGGGGGGCACAGATACGCAGTATTTT. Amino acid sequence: CASSEGGTDTQYF.